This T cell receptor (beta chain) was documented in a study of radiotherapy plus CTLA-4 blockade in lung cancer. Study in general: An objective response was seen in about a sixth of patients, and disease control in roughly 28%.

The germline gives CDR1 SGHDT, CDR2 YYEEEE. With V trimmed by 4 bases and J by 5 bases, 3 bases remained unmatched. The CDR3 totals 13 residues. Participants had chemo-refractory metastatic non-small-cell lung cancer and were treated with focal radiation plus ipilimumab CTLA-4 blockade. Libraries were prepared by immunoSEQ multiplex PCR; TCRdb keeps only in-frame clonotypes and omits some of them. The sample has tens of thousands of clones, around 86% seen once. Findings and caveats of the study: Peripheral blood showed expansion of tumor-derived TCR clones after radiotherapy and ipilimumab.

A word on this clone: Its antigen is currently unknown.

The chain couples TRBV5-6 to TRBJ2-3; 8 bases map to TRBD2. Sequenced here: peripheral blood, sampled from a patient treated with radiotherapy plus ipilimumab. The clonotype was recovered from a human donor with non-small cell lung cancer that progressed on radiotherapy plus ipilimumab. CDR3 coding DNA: TGTGCCAGCAGCCGGGGGGGCTTAGATACGCAGTATTTT. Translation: CASSRGGLDTQYF.